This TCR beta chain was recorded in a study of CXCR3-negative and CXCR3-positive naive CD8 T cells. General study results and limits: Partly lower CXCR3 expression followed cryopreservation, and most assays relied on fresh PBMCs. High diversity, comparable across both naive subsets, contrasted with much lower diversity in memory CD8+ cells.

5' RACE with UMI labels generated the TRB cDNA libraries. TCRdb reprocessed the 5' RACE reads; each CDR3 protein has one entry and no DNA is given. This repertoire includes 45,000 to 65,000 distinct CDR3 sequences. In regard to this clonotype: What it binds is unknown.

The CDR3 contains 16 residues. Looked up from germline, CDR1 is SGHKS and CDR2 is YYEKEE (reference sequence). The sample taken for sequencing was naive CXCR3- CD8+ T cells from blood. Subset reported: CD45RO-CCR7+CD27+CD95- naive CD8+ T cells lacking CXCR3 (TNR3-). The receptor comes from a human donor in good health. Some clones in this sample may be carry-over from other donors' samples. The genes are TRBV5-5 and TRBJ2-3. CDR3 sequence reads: CASSGEGSRSTDTQYF.